Listed here is a single TCR beta chain. At least ten counts were recorded for this clonotype. Its antigen is still unknown. No quality values exist for individual bases; no much larger clone is one base distant. This sample was included in a study of naive and memory T cell subsets (dated by TCRdb to the late 2010s). About the study as a whole: The study applied an open-source, UMI-based TCR alpha and beta sequencing pipeline to sorted naive and memory peripheral blood T cell subsets. The results of the functional CMV T cell responses matched the IgG serology results in every case. RNA was DNase-treated and reverse transcribed with TCR constant-region primers, mostly using SuperScript III.

Library generation was performed with UMI-ligation and nested PCR. An equimolar mix of two oligonucleotides covering both TRBC1 and TRBC2 was used as the beta constant-region primer. The ligated cDNA went through four rounds of PCR with nested alpha and beta constant-region primers together with the SP2 primer. A single-stranded oligonucleotide containing the SP2 primer and a 12-nucleotide UMI was joined to the 3' end of the cDNA by T4 RNA ligase 1. Incubation of the ligation reaction lasted roughly 20-25 hours at 16 degrees C. To avoid over-amplification, PCR2 was usually performed as a SYBR Green qPCR and halted once a predetermined threshold was reached. Agencourt AMPure XP magnetic beads were used for all purifications after the first. Libraries were quantified by Qubit and checked on a TapeStation, with a main peak expected near 650 bp. The pooled libraries were sequenced on an Illumina MiSeq using v2 2x251 paired-end kits, which usually yielded about 0.85-2 million reads per sample. Libraries were pooled at approximately 4 nM per sample, and about 4.5-7.5% PhiX was added to improve cluster recognition. The published analysis was carried out like this. V and J genes were assigned to Demultiplexor-processed FASTQ reads by Decombinator through tag matching, with a single base-pair mismatch being allowed. UMIs were used by Collapsinator to correct both sequencing errors and frequency errors arising from PCR heterogeneity. CDR3Translator translated TCRs and extracted CDR3s from the conserved cysteine to the FGXG phenylalanine, flagging non-productive sequences. Repertoires were subsampled to equal numbers of UMI-defined TCRs before Gini, Shannon entropy and inverse Simpson indices were calculated. Power-law fits to clonotype abundance distributions were performed by maximum likelihood within the linear range. When run on a single naive CD8 sample, MIGEC and the pipeline yielded similar UMI counts, similar unique TCR numbers and similar clonal distributions. One analysis removed from the naive repertoire any naive TCRs that were also found in any memory subset from the same donor. The repertoires were searched for some 7,300 CMV-associated CDR3 sequences that had been compiled from VDJdb and a published dataset. The raw public reads went through TCRdb reprocessing: fastp at Q25, MiXCR clone calling, in-frame beta chains kept. Records with the same CDR3 protein are collapsed into one entry carrying the most frequent genes and DNA. These V and J calls derive from TCRdb rather than the authors' analysis. This sample comprises 99,000 or so distinct CDR3 sequences, roughly 15% of them detected only once. The ten largest clones capture approximately 2.6% of the sample.

CDR1 SGHAT and CDR2 FQNNGV are derived from the germline V gene. From the cysteine up to the phenylalanine, the CDR3 has a length of 13 residues. Only the CDR3 part of the read is kept: 39 bases, read in frame from the first base. The germline V end is reduced by 5 bases and the J end by 5 bases; junction bases left unmatched: 3. TCR alpha and beta chain libraries were amplified separately from the second PCR step onward. CMV status of each donor was established by measuring IFNgamma production from CD4+ T cells after fresh PBMCs were stimulated overnight with CMV viral lysate. CD4 T cells were positively selected using Miltenyi beads, after which CD8 T cells were positively selected from the CD4-negative fraction. Cells were stained for CD3, CD4, CD8, CD45RA, CD27 and a live/dead dye and were sorted on a BD Aria II into four subsets based on CD45RA and CD27. Three healthy volunteers provided blood, and the blood of each volunteer was split into CD4 and CD8 T cells and then into four differentiation subsets. Roughly 120 ml of peripheral blood was collected from each donor, and PBMC were isolated from the blood using Ficoll-Paque PLUS density-gradient centrifugation. Sorted cells were lysed in RLT buffer, after which RNA was extracted using a Qiagen RNeasy kit and stored at -80 degrees C.

Points the paper makes about the study in general: A power law was followed by TCR abundance, with an exponent that differed between naive and memory subsets but was consistent across the three individuals. Single alpha or beta chain sequences, rather than paired alpha/beta receptors, were used to define clonotypes. RNA-based TCR counts may be influenced by expression changes linked to T cell activation and differentiation. Naive repertoires, especially CD8, contained a few larger clonotypes, possibly memory cells re-expressing CD45RA. After error correction, over 90% of naive TCR sequences appeared only once, giving much steeper abundance distributions than memory subsets. Gini index rose and Shannon and inverse Simpson diversity fell from naive through CM, EM and EMRA in both CD4 and CD8 cells. The repertoire findings for the naive and memory subsets could not be validated against a ground truth because none was available.

The sequencing input was naive CD8+ T cells from blood. Per the publication, the cell subset or site label means: naive T cells, CD45RA high CD27+. The receptor's source is a human donor in good health. The V and J segments used are TRBV11-2 and TRBJ2-1, with 7 central nucleotides matching TRBD1. The nucleotide sequence is given as TGTGCCAGCAGCCTGGGACAGCACAATGAGCAGTTCTTC. This gives the protein CASSLGQHNEQFF.